The 30 T cell receptor beta chains given below trace back to one sample, sequenced in a study of cytomegalovirus exposure and HLA in healthy donors listed by TCRdb under 2017. The method was the immunoSEQ multiplex PCR assay. TCRdb mirrors the immuneACCESS table, restricted to in-frame sequences. Some clones are absent from its copies; in checked studies, under half trace to an unresolved V gene, and the reason for the others is unknown. In all, the sample holds about 160,000 clones, and around 88% of those were seen once. 2% to 2.5% of the sample comes from the top ten. The source material was PBMCs. The source of these receptors is a woman aged 18-30 years in good health and CMV-seronegative.

V gene TRBV2 combines with J gene TRBJ2-3; maybe TRBD2 (5 bases). This CDR3 comprises 12 residues. The V end lost 8 bases, the J end lost 6 bases, and 12 bases lay between the germline ends. Germline CDR1 reads SNHLY; CDR2 reads FYNNEI. The CDR3 reads CASLTSRDTQYF. CDR3 sequence (DNA): TGTGCCAGCTTAACTAGTAGGGATACGCAGTATTTT.

This sequence joins TRBV4-3 and TRBJ1-3, with D uncertain. CDR1 and CDR2 from the germline V gene are LGHNA and YSLEER. V was pared by 0 bases and J by 7 bases, with 16 bases between. The CDR3 is made up of 16 amino acids. The CDR3 region is CASSQDLLREGNTIYF. CDR3 nucleotide sequence: TGCGCCAGCAGCCAAGATTTATTGAGGGAAGGGAACACCATATATTTT.

This clone has only a few counts. The chain couples TRBV19 to TRBJ1-1; the D gene is possibly TRBD1 (6 bases). Looked up from germline, CDR1 is LNHDA and CDR2 is SQIVND (reference sequence). This CDR3 has 14 amino acids. The V end was cut by 4 bases, the J end by 4 bases, with 13 bases between. For the CDR3, the DNA is TGTGCCAGTAGTAAGGGGGAGAGGTTCACTGAAGCTTTCTTT. It specifies CASSKGERFTEAFF.

The chain links TRBV7-8 to TRBJ1-5, with no clear D. The CDR3 sequence is 13 residues long. Germline loops: CDR1 SGHVS, CDR2 FQNEAQ. Deletions cut 5 bases from V and 5 bases from J, with 10 bases between. Here the CDR3 DNA reads TGTGCCAGCAGCCGGGATCGGGATCAGCCCCAGCATTTT. Its translation: CASSRDRDQPQHF.

V is TRBV6-6 and J is TRBJ1-2; D uncertain. The V end lost 3 bases, the J end lost 12 bases, and 8 bases lay between the germline ends. CDR1 MNHNY and CDR2 SVGAGI come from the germline V gene (reference sequence). The CDR3 extends over 10 amino acids. The CDR3 nucleotides are TGTGCCAGCAGTTATGAGGTTCACACCTTC. It codes for CASSYEVHTF.

V usage is TRBV5-1 and J usage is TRBJ1-2, with D perhaps matching TRBD1 (6 bases). Germline V CDR1 and CDR2: SGHRS, YFSETQ. V shed 0 bases and J shed 6 bases, with 12 bases lying between them. CDR3 length equals 14 residues. The CDR3 protein is CASSLAREGDGYTF. CDR3 sequence (DNA): TGCGCCAGCAGCTTGGCCAGGGAGGGGGATGGCTACACCTTC.

The chain is built from TRBV9 and TRBJ2-5, with 7 bases aligning to TRBD2. CDR3 size: 15 residues. Per germline, CDR1 SGDLS and CDR2 YYNGEE. Unmatched junction bases numbered 5, after V lost 0 bases and J lost 3 bases. CDR3 nucleotide sequence: TGTGCCAGCAGCGTAGCGGGGGGACCAGAAGAGACCCAGTACTTC. As protein: CASSVAGGPEETQYF.

The chain links TRBV5-6 to TRBJ1-2, with D unresolved. Looked up from germline, CDR1 is SGHDT and CDR2 is YYEEEE. Trimming stripped 4 bases from V and 4 bases from J, with 11 bases between. This CDR3 comprises 13 residues. The CDR3 reads CASSAGAAYGYTF. The CDR3 region has the DNA TGTGCCAGCAGCGCCGGAGCCGCCTATGGCTACACCTTC. The full variable domain, completed using reference TRBV5-6 and TRBJ1-2, is DAGVTQSPTHLIKTRGQQVTLRCSPKSGHDTVSWYQQALGQGPQFIFQYYEEEERQRGNFPDRFSGHQFPNYSSELNVNALLLGDSALYLCASSAGAAYGYTFGSGTRLTVV.

The CDR3, as DNA: TGTGCCAGCAGCGGATCCAGGGCTGGGGCCAACGTCCTGACTTTC. Translation gives CASSGSRAGANVLTF. The chain is built from TRBV9 and TRBJ2-6; D possibly corresponds to TRBD1 (5 bases). With 3 bases removed from V and 2 bases from J, the gap between germline ends came to 9 bases. The CDR3 length is 15 residues. Germline V CDR1 and CDR2: SGDLS, YYNGEE. Using reference TRBV9 and TRBJ2-6 for the parts outside the CDR3, the full variable domain is DSGVTQTPKHLITATGQRVTLRCSPRSGDLSVYWYQQSLDQGLQFLIQYYNGEERAKGNILERFSAQQFPDLHSELNLSSLELGDSALYFCASSGSRAGANVLTFGAGSRLTVL.

The chain recombines TRBV5-4 with TRBJ1-2; 8 bases are shared with TRBD1. The V gene's germline CDR1 is SGHNT and CDR2 YYREEE (reference sequence). The CDR3 totals 15 residues. V gave up 3 bases and J gave up 8 bases; unmatched junction bases: 12. CDR3 in DNA: TGTGCCAGCAGCTGGGGGACGGACAGGGAAGGCGGCTACACCTTC. Translating it yields CASSWGTDREGGYTF.

The gene calls are TRBV10-1 and TRBJ1-1, with D possibly being TRBD1 (5 bases). The CDR3 has 15 residues. The V end lost 4 bases, the J end lost 5 bases, and 17 bases lay between the germline ends. Germline V CDR1 and CDR2: WNHNN, SYGVQD (reference sequence). CDR3 in DNA: TGCGCCAGCAGTGCAGGTCGGGGGTTGGGGACTGAAGCTTTCTTT. Translating gives CASSAGRGLGTEAFF.

The chain links TRBV18 to TRBJ1-1; the D gene is possibly TRBD1 (6 bases). From germline, CDR1 is KGHSH and CDR2 LQKENI. Trimming stripped 0 bases from V and 8 bases from J, with 13 bases between. CDR3 length: 14 amino acids. The DNA of the CDR3 is TGTGCCAGCTCACCACCGTCAGGGGAGCCCGAAGCTTTCTTT. Translation gives CASSPPSGEPEAFF.

V is TRBV29-1 and J is TRBJ1-1; 7 bases agree with TRBD1. The CDR3 is 15 residues long. V lost 8 bases and J lost 10; bases outside the gene matches: 22. The germline V gene encodes CDR1 SQVTM and CDR2 ANQGSEA. The CDR3, as DNA: TGCAGCTCGGCTCGGAGGGGGCGTTTGGATTCGGGAGCTTTCTTT. Residues: CSSARRGRLDSGAFF.

This chain connects TRBV5-1 to TRBJ2-7; 11 bases are a match to TRBD1. Germline V CDR1 and CDR2: SGHRS, YFSETQ. The CDR3 covers 15 residues. The J segment lost 3 bases and the V segment lost 3 bases, leaving 5 bases of the junction unmatched. The CDR3: CASSYFGTGGYEQYF. As DNA, the CDR3 is TGCGCCAGCAGCTATTTCGGGACAGGGGGCTACGAGCAGTACTTC.

This chain joins TRBV2 and TRBJ1-2; D call uncertain. Between the trimmed V and J ends, which lost 6 bases and 4 bases, there was a span of 12 bases. The CDR3 has 13 amino acids. The V gene's germline CDR1 is SNHLY and CDR2 FYNNEI. The CDR3 DNA is TGTGCCAGCAGGTCTCAGAATTTCTATGGCTACACCTTC. Its protein is CASRSQNFYGYTF.

This chain links TRBV2 with TRBJ1-5, with D possibly TRBD1 on 5 matching bases. Germline assignment: CDR1 SNHLY and CDR2 FYNNEI. This CDR3 region has 14 residues. V was cut by 5 bases and J by 5 bases, with 13 bases left in between. CDR3 DNA sequence: TGTGCCAGCAGTCGTCAGGGACTCGATCAGCCCCAGCATTTT. Its protein product is CASSRQGLDQPQHF.

The V and J genes are TRBV27 and TRBJ1-4; TRBD1 is a possible D gene (6 bases). Germline V gives CDR1 MNHEY, CDR2 SMNVEV (reference sequence). The V end was cut by 0 bases, the J end by 6 bases, with 11 bases between. The CDR3 covers 15 residues. The chain's CDR3 is CASSLSSPGDEKLFF. For the CDR3, the DNA is TGTGCCAGCAGTTTATCGAGCCCAGGGGATGAAAAACTGTTTTTT.

The chain combines TRBV7-6 with TRBJ1-6; maybe TRBD1 (6 bases). This CDR3 is 14 amino acids long. Per the germline V gene, CDR1 is SGHVS and CDR2 is FNYEAQ. The V end was cut by 3 bases, the J end by 8 bases, with 11 bases between. The CDR3 DNA follows: TGTGCCAGCAGCTTTCAGGGGACGGATTCACCCCTCCACTTT. It codes for CASSFQGTDSPLHF.

This chain links TRBV29-1 with TRBJ2-5, with D possibly matching TRBD2 (5 bases). V lost 6 bases and J 4 bases, leaving 18 bases between the germline ends. From germline, CDR1 is SQVTM and CDR2 ANQGSEA. This CDR3 is built from 14 residues. CDR3 coding DNA: TGCAGCGTCCTCAGGAGTCTAGGAGGAGAGACCCAGTACTTC. This encodes CSVLRSLGGETQYF.

This clone has only one observation. The gene calls are TRBV5-1 and TRBJ1-2, with 7 nucleotides matching TRBD1. This CDR3 region has 12 residues. V trimming: 3 bases; J trimming: 6 bases; junction bases outside the gene matches: 2. Germline V lookup: CDR1 SGHRS, CDR2 YFSETQ. The CDR3 DNA follows: TGCGCCAGCAGCTATACAGGGGATGGCTACACCTTC. As protein: CASSYTGDGYTF.

In its sample, this clone was seen once. J is TRBJ2-1 and V is TRBV7-2; TRBD2 agrees at 11 bases. The CDR3 covers 15 residues. Germline V gene lookup returns CDR1 SGHTA and CDR2 FQGNSA. V was clipped by 1 base and J by 5 bases; unmatched bases: 1. The CDR3 protein is CASSLGGLADNEQFF. CDR3 nucleotide sequence: TGTGCCAGCAGCTTAGGGGGACTAGCGGACAATGAGCAGTTCTTC. Combining the CDR3 with reference TRBV7-2 and TRBJ2-1 gives the whole variable domain GAGVSQSPSNKVTEKGKDVELRCDPISGHTALYWYRQSLGQGLEFLIYFQGNSAPDKSGLPSDRFSAERTGGSVSTLTIQRTQQEDSAVYLCASSLGGLADNEQFFGPGTRLTVL.

V usage is TRBV14 and J usage is TRBJ1-4; D unclear. Germline CDR1 SGHDN, CDR2 FVKESK. V gave up 4 bases and J gave up 4 bases, with 16 bases separating them. The CDR3 sequence is 16 residues long. The DNA of the CDR3 is TGTGCCAGCAGCCCAATTGGGCAGCACAATAATGAAAAACTGTTTTTT. Protein sequence: CASSPIGQHNNEKLFF.

This clone has only a few counts. The chain has TRBV30 and TRBJ1-1; no clear D gene. Between the trimmed V and J ends, which lost 0 bases and 0 bases, there was a span of 8 bases. The CDR3 is 14 amino acids. Germline loops: CDR1 GTSNPN, CDR2 SVGIG (reference sequence). The CDR3, as DNA: TGTGCCTGGAGTGTGAGGGCTATGAACACTGAAGCTTTCTTT. It yields the protein CAWSVRAMNTEAFF.

Details on this clone: The same CDR3 can be traced to other DNA sequences in this sample. The V call is TRBV29-1, the J call TRBJ1-1, with 10 bases that match TRBD1. The J segment lost 5 bases and the V segment lost 4 bases, leaving 1 base of the junction unmatched. The germline V gene encodes CDR1 SQVTM and CDR2 ANQGSEA. This CDR3 contains 12 residues. The CDR3 DNA follows: TGCAGCGTTGGGACAGGGGGTACTGAAGCTTTCTTT. Translated, it gives CSVGTGGTEAFF.

This rearrangement joins TRBV5-4 to TRBJ1-1, with D unclear. This CDR3 is 15 amino acids long. Germline V CDR1 and CDR2: SGHNT, YYREEE (reference sequence). Trimming stripped 0 bases from V and 0 bases from J, with 9 bases between. The CDR3 DNA sequence: TGTGCCAGCAGCTTGGACACCTCTGTGAACACTGAAGCTTTCTTT. Protein sequence: CASSLDTSVNTEAFF.

The chain uses TRBV29-1 and TRBJ1-1; D is uncertain. Trimming took off 6 bases at V and 1 base at J, with 12 bases between the two ends. In germline, CDR1 is SQVTM, CDR2 ANQGSEA. The CDR3 covers 13 residues. DNA of the CDR3: TGCAGCGTCTTAGTCGACACGAACACTGAAGCTTTCTTT. Protein product: CSVLVDTNTEAFF. Looking up the rest from reference TRBV29-1 and TRBJ1-1 gives the full variable domain: SAVISQKPSRDICQRGTSLTIQCQVDSQVTMMFWYRQQPGQSLTLIATANQGSEATYESGFVIDKFPISRPNLTFSTLTVSNMSPEDSSIYLCSVLVDTNTEAFFGQGTRLTVV.

The chain joins TRBV4-1 to TRBJ2-1; TRBD1 is a possible D gene (5 bases). CDR1 is MGHRA and CDR2 is YSYEKL in the germline V gene. There are 16 residues in the CDR3. V dropped 0 bases and J dropped 0 bases, with 9 bases sitting between them. CDR3 bases: TGCGCCAGCAGCCAAGATACAGGAAGCTCCTACAATGAGCAGTTCTTC. It translates to CASSQDTGSSYNEQFF.

CDR3 coding DNA: TGCGCCAGCAGCCAAGATAGGGGACTACTATCGGAGAAGTTCTTC. Protein product: CASSQDRGLLSEKFF. The J gene is TRBJ2-1, the V gene TRBV4-3; 7 bases agree with TRBD2. CDR3 size: 15 residues. Unmatched junction bases numbered 13, after V lost 0 bases and J lost 14 bases. In germline, CDR1 is LGHNA, CDR2 YSLEER.

The rearrangement links TRBV6-1 to TRBJ2-3; 8 bases match TRBD1. CDR3 size: 16 residues. The ends lost 6 bases at V and 0 bases at J; junction bases unmatched: 8. Per germline, CDR1 MNHNS and CDR2 SASEGT. The CDR3: CASREQGGPSTDTQYF. The CDR3 DNA sequence: TGTGCCAGCAGGGAACAGGGGGGCCCTAGCACAGATACGCAGTATTTT.

The J gene is TRBJ2-7, the V gene TRBV11-2, with 8 positions matching TRBD2. From germline, CDR1 is SGHAT and CDR2 FQNNGV. V was clipped by 1 base and J by 1 base; unmatched bases: 6. This CDR3 contains 16 residues. The CDR3 here is CASSLGGTSFSYEQYF. The CDR3 coding sequence is TGTGCCAGCAGCTTAGGGGGGACTAGTTTTTCCTACGAGCAGTACTTC.